A selection of T cell receptor beta chains follows, all from one sample in a study of tumor-infiltrating T cells and Merkel cell polyomavirus. TCRdb's copy holds only in-frame clones and misses some; the assay was immunoSEQ multiplex PCR. The sample lists 20,000 to 25,000 clones, 70% to 90% seen once, with about 2.7% in the top ten. What was sequenced was lymph node tissue. The receptors were gathered from a middle-aged man with Merkel cell carcinoma. Both conserved end residues are part of each CDR3. Each record gives: V gene, D gene, J gene, clone size, CDR3 protein, CDR3 DNA. D genes are given only for firm matches. Size is omitted from some rows. Given values are once, few, many or a class for expanded clones.

V: TRBV28
D: NA
J: TRBJ1-2
size: NA
CDR3: CASSLRQYYGYTF
DNA: TGTGCCAGCAGTTTGCGACAGTACTATGGCTACACCTTC

V: TRBV13
D: TRBD2
J: TRBJ2-7
size: NA
CDR3: CASSLEGTSGRQYEQYF
DNA: TGTGCCAGCAGCTTAGAAGGGACTAGCGGGAGGCAGTACGAGCAGTACTTC

V: TRBV6-1
D: TRBD2
J: TRBJ2-7
size: NA
CDR3: CASSELVSGGSLGGEQYF
DNA: TGTGCCAGCAGTGAACTGGTTAGCGGGGGCTCATTGGGTGGCGAGCAGTACTTC

V: TRBV5-4
D: NA
J: TRBJ1-3
size: NA
CDR3: CASSSTASGNTIYF
DNA: TGTGCCAGCAGCTCGACAGCCTCTGGAAACACCATATATTTT

V: TRBV29-1
D: TRBD2
J: TRBJ2-7
size: once
CDR3: CSASGSPYEQYF
DNA: TGCAGCGCAAGCGGGAGTCCCTACGAGCAGTACTTC

V: TRBV28
D: NA
J: TRBJ2-7
size: NA
CDR3: CASSPGGIYEQYF
DNA: TGTGCCAGCAGTCCCGGGGGTATCTACGAGCAGTACTTC

V: TRBV7-2
D: NA
J: TRBJ1-2
size: NA
CDR3: CASSPQGRGYTF
DNA: TGTGCCAGCAGCCCCCAGGGGAGAGGCTACACCTTC

V: TRBV28
D: NA
J: TRBJ1-2
size: NA
CDR3: CASRHVYGYTF
DNA: TGTGCCAGCAGACACGTATATGGCTACACCTTC

V: TRBV6-5
D: NA
J: TRBJ2-7
size: NA
CDR3: CASSPQDLSYEQYF
DNA: TGTGCCAGCAGCCCACAGGACCTCTCCTACGAGCAGTACTTC

V: TRBV10-3
D: TRBD2
J: TRBJ2-3
size: once
CDR3: CAISDSTSGSGGGTQYF
DNA: TGTGCCATCAGTGACAGTACTAGCGGCAGTGGGGGCGGTACGCAGTATTTT

V: TRBV19
D: NA
J: TRBJ1-1
size: NA
CDR3: CASSMGRPENTEAFF
DNA: TGTGCCAGTAGTATGGGCAGACCCGAGAACACTGAAGCTTTCTTT

V: TRBV30
D: NA
J: TRBJ1-1
size: few
CDR3: CAWSRGTNTEAFF
DNA: TGTGCCTGGAGTAGGGGAACGAACACTGAAGCTTTCTTT

V: TRBV5-6
D: NA
J: TRBJ1-1
size: NA
CDR3: CASSAGTLGTEAFF
DNA: TGTGCCAGCAGCGCGGGGACCTTGGGCACTGAAGCTTTCTTT

V: TRBV11-1
D: TRBD2
J: TRBJ2-3
size: once
CDR3: CASSTVRLASPDTQYF
DNA: TGTGCCAGCAGCACCGTAAGACTAGCCAGTCCAGATACGCAGTATTTT

V: TRBV4-2
D: TRBD2
J: TRBJ2-5
size: NA
CDR3: CASSQEFRLAGGASRETQYF
DNA: TGTGCCAGCAGCCAAGAATTTCGACTAGCGGGAGGGGCCTCGAGGGAGACCCAGTACTTC

V: TRBV27
D: TRBD2
J: TRBJ2-2
size: NA
CDR3: CASSPSGRATGELFF
DNA: TGTGCCAGCAGTCCGAGCGGGAGGGCTACCGGGGAGCTGTTTTTT

V: TRBV19
D: TRBD1
J: TRBJ1-5
size: NA
CDR3: CASSREGTGRNQPQHF
DNA: TGTGCCAGTAGTCGCGAAGGGACAGGACGCAATCAGCCCCAGCATTTT

V: TRBV5-1
D: TRBD2
J: TRBJ2-5
size: NA
CDR3: CASSPEPGRAEETQYF
DNA: TGCGCCAGCAGCCCAGAACCAGGGAGGGCGGAGGAGACCCAGTACTTC

V: TRBV11-2
D: NA
J: TRBJ2-3
size: NA
CDR3: CASSATGLLDTQYF
DNA: TGTGCCAGCAGCGCCACGGGACTTCTAGATACGCAGTATTTT

V: TRBV6-1
D: TRBD1
J: TRBJ1-2
size: NA
CDR3: CASSAGTDANYGYTF
DNA: TGTGCCAGCAGTGCTGGGACAGATGCTAACTATGGCTACACCTTC

V: TRBV7-8
D: NA
J: TRBJ2-7
size: NA
CDR3: CASSTGQYYYEQYF
DNA: TGTGCCAGCAGCACCGGCCAGTACTACTACGAGCAGTACTTC

V: TRBV5-1
D: TRBD1
J: TRBJ2-7
size: NA
CDR3: CTSSAGQGAQEQYF
DNA: TGCACCAGCAGTGCAGGACAGGGGGCTCAAGAGCAGTACTTC

V: TRBV5-1
D: NA
J: TRBJ1-4
size: NA
CDR3: CASSQEGVAGEKLFF
DNA: TGCGCCAGCAGCCAAGAAGGGGTCGCGGGGGAAAAACTGTTTTTT

V: TRBV7-9
D: NA
J: TRBJ2-1
size: NA
CDR3: CASTLGTEQFF
DNA: TGTGCCAGCACCCTGGGGACAGAGCAGTTCTTC

V: TRBV15
D: TRBD1
J: TRBJ1-2
size: NA
CDR3: CATSVDRNYGYTF
DNA: TGTGCCACCAGCGTGGACAGGAACTATGGCTACACCTTC

V: TRBV5-1
D: NA
J: TRBJ1-3
size: NA
CDR3: CASGTGRLENTIYF
DNA: TGCGCCAGCGGAACAGGGCGTCTTGAAAACACCATATATTTT

V: TRBV2
D: TRBD2
J: TRBJ2-1
size: NA
CDR3: CASSQTSGRYNEQFF
DNA: TGTGCCAGCAGTCAAACTAGCGGGCGATACAATGAGCAGTTCTTC

V: TRBV7-6
D: NA
J: TRBJ1-1
size: NA
CDR3: CASSSRQAMNTEAFF
DNA: TGTGCCAGCAGCTCCCGACAGGCCATGAACACTGAAGCTTTCTTT

V: TRBV29-1
D: NA
J: TRBJ2-3
size: NA
CDR3: CSVEWAGGTDTQYF
DNA: TGCAGCGTTGAATGGGCAGGGGGCACAGATACGCAGTATTTT

V: TRBV19
D: NA
J: TRBJ1-2
size: NA
CDR3: CASSIGGPSFIYTF
DNA: TGTGCCAGTAGTATAGGGGGCCCCTCGTTCATCTACACCTTC

V: TRBV7-9
D: NA
J: TRBJ2-7
size: NA
CDR3: CASGGTALYEQYF
DNA: TGTGCCAGCGGGGGGACTGCTCTGTACGAGCAGTACTTC

V: TRBV4-3
D: TRBD2
J: TRBJ2-7
size: NA
CDR3: CASSQDRQRGYEQYF
DNA: TGCGCCAGCAGCCAAGATAGGCAGCGGGGGTACGAGCAGTACTTC

V: TRBV4-2
D: NA
J: TRBJ1-5
size: NA
CDR3: CASSQDQRYSNQPQHF
DNA: TGTGCCAGCAGCCAAGACCAACGGTATAGCAATCAGCCCCAGCATTTT

V: TRBV9
D: NA
J: TRBJ2-3
size: once
CDR3: CASSLLQGADTQYF
DNA: TGTGCCAGCAGCCTCCTCCAAGGGGCAGATACGCAGTATTTT

V: TRBV19
D: NA
J: TRBJ2-1
size: NA
CDR3: CASSAPVRGYNEQFF
DNA: TGTGCCAGTAGTGCCCCGGTCCGAGGGTACAATGAGCAGTTCTTC

V: TRBV7-3
D: NA
J: TRBJ2-1
size: once
CDR3: CASSSSGYEQFF
DNA: TGTGCCAGCAGCTCAAGCGGGTATGAGCAGTTCTTC

V: TRBV5-1
D: NA
J: TRBJ1-5
size: NA
CDR3: CASSFGENQPQHF
DNA: TGCGCCAGCAGCTTCGGGGAAAATCAGCCCCAGCATTTT

V: TRBV10-1
D: TRBD1
J: TRBJ1-2
size: NA
CDR3: CASSDHTQGYGYTF
DNA: TGCGCCAGCAGTGACCACACACAGGGGTATGGCTACACCTTC

V: TRBV18
D: NA
J: TRBJ1-1
size: NA
CDR3: CASSRTVNTEAFF
DNA: TGTGCCAGCTCACGGACAGTAAACACTGAAGCTTTCTTT

V: TRBV19
D: TRBD1
J: TRBJ1-5
size: once
CDR3: CASSSRDSFNQPQHF
DNA: TGTGCCAGTAGTTCCCGGGACAGCTTCAATCAGCCCCAGCATTTT

V: TRBV5-4
D: NA
J: TRBJ2-5
size: NA
CDR3: CASSLDHGQETQYF
DNA: TGTGCCAGCAGCTTGGATCACGGCCAAGAGACCCAGTACTTC

V: TRBV19
D: TRBD1
J: TRBJ1-5
size: NA
CDR3: CASRVGTGRSNQPQHF
DNA: TGTGCCAGCCGAGTCGGGACAGGGAGGAGCAATCAGCCCCAGCATTTT

V: TRBV7-9
D: TRBD1
J: TRBJ1-4
size: NA
CDR3: CASSSTGEGEKLFF
DNA: TGTGCCAGCAGCTCGACAGGGGAAGGTGAAAAACTGTTTTTT

V: TRBV28
D: TRBD1
J: TRBJ2-1
size: NA
CDR3: CASSRNRGPYNEQFF
DNA: TGTGCCAGCAGCCGTAACAGGGGGCCCTACAATGAGCAGTTCTTC

V: TRBV29-1
D: TRBD1
J: TRBJ1-4
size: NA
CDR3: CSVSTGTGFNEKLFF
DNA: TGCAGCGTTTCAACCGGGACAGGGTTTAATGAAAAACTGTTTTTT

V: TRBV29-1
D: TRBD2
J: TRBJ2-2
size: NA
CDR3: CSVDGGGGELFF
DNA: TGCAGCGTTGACGGGGGGGGCGGGGAGCTGTTTTTT